The rows below give T cell receptor beta chains drawn from one sample of a study of shared clonotypes between healthy human individuals. TCRdb's copy holds only in-frame clones and misses some; the assay was immunoSEQ multiplex PCR. The sample carries 2 million to 2.5 million clones, roughly 95% recorded once. The specimen was naive CD4+ T cells sorted from blood. The receptors come from a man between 18 and 35 years old in good health. Both conserved end residues are part of each CDR3. The D gene is left open where the match is weak. Rows may omit the clone size; those that give it use once, few, many or a size class.

j_call,cdr3_length,clone_size,v_call,d_call,cdr3_aa,cdr3_nt
TRBJ2-5,15,once,TRBV5-1,.,CASSLEGPLQETQYF,TGCGCCAGCAGCTTGGAAGGCCCCCTCCAAGAGACCCAGTACTTC
TRBJ2-2,14,.,TRBV7-9,.,CASSLDAPTGELFF,TGTGCCAGCAGCTTAGATGCACCGACCGGGGAGCTGTTTTTT
TRBJ2-7,19,.,TRBV5-1,TRBD2,CASSLGGTAIQAGSYEQYF,TGCGCCAGCAGCTTGGGGGGAACGGCTATCCAAGCGGGGAGTTACGAGCAGTACTTC
TRBJ2-7,11,.,TRBV18,.,CASSGNDEQYF,TGTGCCAGCTCAGGCAACGATGAGCAGTACTTC
TRBJ2-7,17,.,TRBV2,TRBD2,CASTQTLAASGSNEQYF,TGTGCCAGCACACAAACCCTAGCGGCTAGCGGGAGTAACGAGCAGTACTTC
TRBJ1-1,14,.,TRBV5-1,TRBD1,CASSSQGATTEAFF,TGCGCCAGCAGCTCACAGGGGGCGACCACTGAAGCTTTCTTT
TRBJ2-7,15,.,TRBV2,TRBD2,CASRGGTSPLYEQYF,TGTGCCAGCAGGGGCGGGACTAGCCCTCTCTACGAGCAGTACTTC
TRBJ2-2,17,.,TRBV4-3,TRBD2,CASSQDRASGNTGELFF,TGCGCCAGCAGCCAAGATCGGGCTAGCGGGAACACCGGGGAGCTGTTTTTT
TRBJ2-2,15,once,TRBV5-1,TRBD2,CASSPGGPNTGELFF,TGCGCCAGCAGCCCGGGGGGACCGAACACCGGGGAGCTGTTTTTT
TRBJ2-3,12,.,TRBV7-9,TRBD2,CASSTGGDTQYF,TGTGCCAGCAGCACGGGAGGAGATACGCAGTATTTT
TRBJ1-2,16,.,TRBV7-9,TRBD1,CASSFYLTGGGYGYTF,TGTGCCAGCAGCTTTTACCTCACAGGGGGCGGATATGGCTACACCTTC
TRBJ1-1,12,.,TRBV9,.,CASNGDQVEAFF,TGTGCCAGCAACGGGGACCAGGTTGAAGCTTTCTTT
TRBJ2-1,14,.,TRBV25-1,.,CASSDTGTYNEQFF,TGTGCCAGCAGCGATACGGGGACTTACAATGAGCAGTTCTTC
TRBJ2-3,16,.,TRBV6-6,.,CASSYHPPASTDTQYF,TGTGCCAGCAGTTACCATCCCCCCGCTAGCACAGATACGCAGTATTTT
TRBJ1-2,12,.,TRBV28,.,CASSPTGYGYTF,TGTGCCAGCAGCCCCACAGGCTATGGCTACACCTTC
TRBJ2-2,17,.,TRBV19,TRBD1,CATRGWDRGSNTGELFF,TGTGCCACCCGGGGGTGGGACAGGGGCTCGAACACCGGGGAGCTGTTTTTT
TRBJ1-4,12,.,TRBV7-2,.,CASSRSGEKLFF,TGTGCCAGCAGCCGATCAGGGGAAAAACTGTTTTTT
TRBJ1-1,15,.,TRBV5-1,.,CASSLDGRRNTEAFF,TGCGCCAGCAGCTTGGATGGGCGTCGCAACACTGAAGCTTTCTTT
TRBJ1-1,15,once,TRBV27,TRBD1,CASNLQGARNTEAFF,TGTGCCAGCAATTTACAGGGGGCGCGGAACACTGAAGCTTTCTTT
TRBJ1-4,18,.,TRBV5-1,.,CASSLGTVRVATNEKLFF,TGCGCCAGCAGCTTGGGTACGGTTAGGGTTGCAACTAATGAAAAACTGTTTTTT
TRBJ1-2,14,.,TRBV2,.,CASRAGVLGYGYTF,TGTGCCAGCAGGGCAGGGGTATTGGGCTATGGCTACACCTTC
TRBJ2-7,15,once,TRBV7-2,TRBD2,CASTLAGGYSYEQYF,TGTGCCAGCACACTAGCGGGAGGGTACTCCTACGAGCAGTACTTC
TRBJ2-5,15,.,TRBV5-8,TRBD2,CASSITSGGFWTQYF,TGTGCCAGCAGCATAACTAGCGGGGGGTTTTGGACCCAGTACTTC
TRBJ2-7,14,once,TRBV5-1,.,CASSPTGTTYEQYF,TGCGCCAGCAGCCCGACCGGGACCACCTACGAGCAGTACTTC
TRBJ2-6,15,.,TRBV5-8,.,CASSLEQVGANVLTF,TGTGCCAGCAGCTTGGAGCAGGTAGGGGCCAACGTCCTGACTTTC
TRBJ2-7,14,.,TRBV9,.,CASSERGAQSEQYF,TGTGCCAGCAGCGAGAGGGGCGCCCAGTCCGAGCAGTACTTC
TRBJ2-5,16,.,TRBV18,TRBD1,CASSLIGQGQIETQYF,TGTGCCAGCTCACTAATTGGACAGGGCCAAATAGAGACCCAGTACTTC
TRBJ2-7,15,once,TRBV15,TRBD2,CATSRVERGVYEQYF,TGTGCCACCAGCAGAGTTGAGCGGGGGGTTTACGAGCAGTACTTC
TRBJ1-1,14,.,TRBV5-1,.,CASSLALSTPEAFF,TGCGCCAGCAGCTTGGCCCTATCGACTCCTGAAGCTTTCTTT
TRBJ2-5,16,.,TRBV2,TRBD2,CASRPTSGGYRETQYF,TGTGCCAGCAGACCGACTAGCGGAGGGTATAGGGAGACCCAGTACTTC
TRBJ2-7,14,.,TRBV18,TRBD1,CASSPGTGHYEQYF,TGTGCCAGCTCTCCCGGGACAGGACACTACGAGCAGTACTTC
TRBJ1-3,14,.,TRBV2,.,CASSENRVGNTIYF,TGTGCCAGCAGTGAGAACAGGGTTGGAAACACCATATATTTT
TRBJ2-5,15,.,TRBV7-2,TRBD2,CASSLGAGDRETQYF,TGTGCCAGCAGCTTAGGTGCGGGAGATAGAGAGACCCAGTACTTC
TRBJ2-7,15,.,TRBV14,TRBD1,CASSMTGTGGIEQYF,TGTGCCAGCAGCATGACCGGGACAGGGGGAATCGAGCAGTACTTC
TRBJ1-2,13,.,TRBV6-5,.,CASSYSAGDGYTF,TGTGCCAGCAGTTACTCGGCAGGGGATGGCTACACCTTC
TRBJ1-6,12,.,TRBV10-1,.,CASGTSNSPLHF,TGCGCCAGCGGGACTTCTAATTCACCCCTCCACTTT
TRBJ2-2,17,.,TRBV9,.,CASSPPASGSGAGELFF,TGTGCCAGCAGCCCCCCTGCGAGTGGGAGTGGGGCCGGGGAGCTGTTTTTT
TRBJ2-7,14,.,TRBV6-5,.,CASSSRDGAYEQYF,TGTGCCAGCAGTAGCCGGGACGGAGCCTACGAGCAGTACTTC
TRBJ2-7,13,.,TRBV7-3,.,CASSCDGFYEQYF,TGTGCCAGCAGCTGCGACGGTTTCTACGAGCAGTACTTC
TRBJ2-7,14,.,TRBV28,.,CASKFSGATYEQYF,TGTGCCAGCAAGTTTTCGGGGGCTACCTACGAGCAGTACTTC
TRBJ1-2,15,.,TRBV6-5,.,CAVYGGQTNFYGYTF,TGTGCCGTATATGGCGGACAGACGAATTTCTATGGCTACACCTTC
TRBJ2-1,11,.,TRBV28,.,CASSTPFRQFF,TGTGCCAGCAGTACCCCTTTTCGGCAGTTCTTC
TRBJ2-3,13,.,TRBV6-1,.,CASSGFSTDTQYF,TGTGCCAGCAGTGGATTCAGCACAGATACGCAGTATTTT
TRBJ2-7,14,.,TRBV19,TRBD2,CASSIGTSGNEQYF,TGTGCCAGTAGTATCGGGACTAGCGGCAACGAGCAGTACTTC
TRBJ2-3,15,.,TRBV7-2,TRBD1,CASRHLDRDTDTQYF,TGTGCCAGCAGGCACCTGGACAGGGACACAGATACGCAGTATTTT
TRBJ2-7,15,.,TRBV7-2,.,CASSLGRTATYEQYF,TGTGCCAGCAGCTTAGGCCGGACAGCTACCTACGAGCAGTACTTC
TRBJ2-7,15,.,TRBV28,.,CASSTTGRMPYEQYF,TGTGCCAGCAGTACTACCGGACGGATGCCCTACGAGCAGTACTTC
TRBJ2-5,16,once,TRBV5-6,.,CASSLLGQLIQETQYF,TGTGCCAGCAGCTTGTTAGGACAGCTAATTCAAGAGACCCAGTACTTC
TRBJ1-2,15,.,TRBV6-5,.,CASSYGRETNYGYTF,TGTGCCAGCAGTTACGGCAGGGAAACTAACTATGGCTACACCTTC
TRBJ1-4,17,.,TRBV19,.,CASSIHRHQGGGEKLFF,TGTGCCAGTAGTATCCATCGTCACCAGGGAGGAGGTGAAAAACTGTTTTTT
TRBJ2-7,16,once,TRBV19,TRBD1,CASSRSGTGSTYEQYF,TGTGCCAGTAGTAGGTCCGGGACAGGGTCAACCTACGAGCAGTACTTC
TRBJ1-2,17,.,TRBV5-5,TRBD1,CASSRSSGTGNNYGYTF,TGTGCCAGCAGCCGTTCATCCGGGACAGGGAATAACTATGGCTACACCTTC
TRBJ2-3,14,.,TRBV19,.,CASSPGLIEDTQYF,TGTGCCAGTAGTCCGGGACTTATAGAAGATACGCAGTATTTT
TRBJ1-5,19,.,TRBV13,.,CASSLGWRAGGYSNQPQHF,TGTGCCAGCAGCTTAGGCTGGAGGGCAGGCGGATATAGCAATCAGCCCCAGCATTTT